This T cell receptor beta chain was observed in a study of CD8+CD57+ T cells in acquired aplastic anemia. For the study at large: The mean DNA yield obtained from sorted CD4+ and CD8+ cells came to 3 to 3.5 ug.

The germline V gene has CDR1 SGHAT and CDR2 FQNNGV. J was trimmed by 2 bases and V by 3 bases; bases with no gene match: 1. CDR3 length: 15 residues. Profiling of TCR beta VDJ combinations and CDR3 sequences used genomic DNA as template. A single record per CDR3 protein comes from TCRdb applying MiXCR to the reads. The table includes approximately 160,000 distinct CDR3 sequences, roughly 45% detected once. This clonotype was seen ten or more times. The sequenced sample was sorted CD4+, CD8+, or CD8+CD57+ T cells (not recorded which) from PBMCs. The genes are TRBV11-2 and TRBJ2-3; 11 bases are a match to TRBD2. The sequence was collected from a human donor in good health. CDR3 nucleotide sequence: TGTGCCAGCAGCTTTAGCGGGAGGGCCACAGATACGCAGTATTTT. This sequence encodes CASSFSGRATDTQYF. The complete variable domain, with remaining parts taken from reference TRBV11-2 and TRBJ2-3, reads EAGVAQSPRYKIIEKRQSVAFWCNPISGHATLYWYQQILGQGPKLLIQFQNNGVVDDSQLPKDRFSAERLKGVDSTLKIQPAKLEDSAVYLCASSFSGRATDTQYFGPGTRLTVL.